This T cell receptor (beta chain) came from a study of shared clonotypes between healthy human individuals. CDR1 SGHAT and CDR2 FQNNGV come from the germline V gene. Trimming cost V 5 bases and J 0 bases, with 8 bases left between them. CDR3 size: 14 residues. Profiled with immunoSEQ multiplex PCR; TCRdb holds only in-frame clones, not every one. Counted here are around 700,000 clones, approximately 79% occurring once; the ten biggest clones make up approximately 2%. The sample consisted of memory CD4+ T cells sorted from blood. Subset described: CD45RA-negative fraction. The source of this sequence is a woman aged 25 to 39 in good health. This chain joins TRBV11-2 and TRBJ2-1; D is ambiguous. This chain's CDR3 is CASSPGSSYNEQFF. CDR3 nucleotides: TGTGCCAGCAGCCCGGGTAGCTCCTACAATGAGCAGTTCTTC.